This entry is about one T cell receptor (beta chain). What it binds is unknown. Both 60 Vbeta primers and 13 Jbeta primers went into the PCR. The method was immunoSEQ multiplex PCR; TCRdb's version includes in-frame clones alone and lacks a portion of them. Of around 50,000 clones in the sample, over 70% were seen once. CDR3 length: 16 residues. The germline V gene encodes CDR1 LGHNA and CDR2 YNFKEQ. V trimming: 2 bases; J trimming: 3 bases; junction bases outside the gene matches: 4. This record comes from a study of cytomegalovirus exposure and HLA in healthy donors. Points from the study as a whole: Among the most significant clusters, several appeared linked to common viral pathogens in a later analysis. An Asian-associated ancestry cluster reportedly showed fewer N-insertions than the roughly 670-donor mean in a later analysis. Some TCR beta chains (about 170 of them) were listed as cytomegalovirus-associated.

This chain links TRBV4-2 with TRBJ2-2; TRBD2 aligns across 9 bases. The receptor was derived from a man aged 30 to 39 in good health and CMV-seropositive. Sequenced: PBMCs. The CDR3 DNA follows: TGTGCCAGCAGCCAACCCGCGGGGGGGTACACCGGGGAGCTGTTTTTT. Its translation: CASSQPAGGYTGELFF.